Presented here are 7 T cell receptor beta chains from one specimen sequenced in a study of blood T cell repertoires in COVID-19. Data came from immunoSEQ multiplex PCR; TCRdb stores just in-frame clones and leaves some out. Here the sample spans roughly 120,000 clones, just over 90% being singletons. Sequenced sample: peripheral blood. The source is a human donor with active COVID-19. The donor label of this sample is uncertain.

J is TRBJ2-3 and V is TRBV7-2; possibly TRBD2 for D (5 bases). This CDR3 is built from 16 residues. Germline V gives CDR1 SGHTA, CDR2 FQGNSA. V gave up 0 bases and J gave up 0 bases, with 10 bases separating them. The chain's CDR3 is CASSLALAGSTDTQYF. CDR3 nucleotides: TGTGCCAGCAGCTTAGCCCTAGCCGGGAGCACAGATACGCAGTATTTT.

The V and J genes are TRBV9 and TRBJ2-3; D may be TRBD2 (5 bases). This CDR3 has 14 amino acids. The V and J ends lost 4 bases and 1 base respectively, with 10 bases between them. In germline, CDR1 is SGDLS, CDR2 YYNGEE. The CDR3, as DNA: TGTGCCAGCAGCTCCCGGACTGGCACAGATACGCAGTATTTT. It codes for CASSSRTGTDTQYF. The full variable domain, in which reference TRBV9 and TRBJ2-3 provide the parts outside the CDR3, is DSGVTQTPKHLITATGQRVTLRCSPRSGDLSVYWYQQSLDQGLQFLIQYYNGEERAKGNILERFSAQQFPDLHSELNLSSLELGDSALYFCASSSRTGTDTQYFGPGTRLTVL.

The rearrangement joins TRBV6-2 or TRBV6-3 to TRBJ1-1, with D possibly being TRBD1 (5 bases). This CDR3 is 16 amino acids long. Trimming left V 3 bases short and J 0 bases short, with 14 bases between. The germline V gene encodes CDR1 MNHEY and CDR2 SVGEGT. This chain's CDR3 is CASSYSPDRVNTEAFF. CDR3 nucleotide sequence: TGTGCCAGCAGTTATAGCCCTGACAGAGTGAACACTGAAGCTTTCTTT.

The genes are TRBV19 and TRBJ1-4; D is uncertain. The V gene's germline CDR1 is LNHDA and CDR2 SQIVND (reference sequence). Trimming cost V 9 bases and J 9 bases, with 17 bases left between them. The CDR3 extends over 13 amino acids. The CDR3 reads CASRDQDDQKLFF. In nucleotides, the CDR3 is TGTGCCAGCAGAGACCAGGATGATCAAAAACTGTTTTTT.

The CDR3 sequence: CAGWTGFNEQFF. CDR3 DNA sequence: TGTGCCGGATGGACAGGATTCAATGAGCAGTTCTTC. V is TRBV21-1 and J is TRBJ2-1; the DNA was not used to check the table's D call, TRBD1. TRBV21-1 is designated a pseudogene. This CDR3 region has 12 residues.

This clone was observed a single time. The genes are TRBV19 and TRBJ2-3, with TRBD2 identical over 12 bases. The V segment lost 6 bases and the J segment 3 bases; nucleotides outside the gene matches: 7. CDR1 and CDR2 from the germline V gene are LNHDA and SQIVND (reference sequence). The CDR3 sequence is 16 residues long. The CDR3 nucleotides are TGTGCCAGTAGGGCTAGCGGGGGGGCTAGGACAGATACGCAGTATTTT. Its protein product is CASRASGGARTDTQYF.

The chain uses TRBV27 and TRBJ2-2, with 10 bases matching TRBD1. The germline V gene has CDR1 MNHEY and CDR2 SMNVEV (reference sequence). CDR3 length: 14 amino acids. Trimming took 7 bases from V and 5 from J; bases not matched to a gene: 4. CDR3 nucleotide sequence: TGTGCCAGCACCCGACAGGGGGCGACCGGGGAGCTGTTTTTT. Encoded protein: CASTRQGATGELFF.